This TCR beta chain was sequenced for a study of T cells in Graves' hyperthyroidism and ophthalmopathy. This clonotype was observed at least ten times. Germline V gene data show CDR1 as DFQATT and CDR2 as SNEGSKA (reference sequence). The V end lost 3 bases, the J end lost 5 bases, and 4 bases lay between the germline ends. This CDR3 is 10 amino acids long. Amplified TCR beta CDR3 regions came from RNA transcripts. The HTBI primer set drove a first-round RT-PCR of the TCR CDR3. TCRdb independently ran MiXCR on the multiplex PCR reads; one entry per CDR3 protein. The data show roughly 500,000 distinct CDR3 sequences, more than 45% seen once.

What was sequenced was peripheral blood or thyroid tissue (not recorded which). This chain uses TRBV20-1 with TRBJ2-5; the D is unclear. The sequence was collected from an adult woman with Graves' disease, either hyperthyroidism or ophthalmopathy (not recorded which). The chain's CDR3 is CSASFETQYF. CDR3 DNA sequence: TGCAGTGCTAGTTTCGAGACCCAGTACTTC.